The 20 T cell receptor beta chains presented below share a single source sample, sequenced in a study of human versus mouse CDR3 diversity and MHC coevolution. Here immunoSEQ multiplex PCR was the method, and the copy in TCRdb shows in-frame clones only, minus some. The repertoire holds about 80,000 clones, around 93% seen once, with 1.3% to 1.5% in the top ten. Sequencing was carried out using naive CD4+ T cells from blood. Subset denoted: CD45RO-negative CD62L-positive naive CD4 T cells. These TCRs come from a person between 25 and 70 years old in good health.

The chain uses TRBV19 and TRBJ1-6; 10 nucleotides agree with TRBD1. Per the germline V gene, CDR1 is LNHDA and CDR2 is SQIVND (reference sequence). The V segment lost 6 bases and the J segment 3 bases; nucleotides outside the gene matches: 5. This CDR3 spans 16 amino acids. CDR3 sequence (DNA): TGTGCCAGTAGCGGGACAGGGGCGCACTATAATTCACCCCTCCACTTT. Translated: CASSGTGAHYNSPLHF.

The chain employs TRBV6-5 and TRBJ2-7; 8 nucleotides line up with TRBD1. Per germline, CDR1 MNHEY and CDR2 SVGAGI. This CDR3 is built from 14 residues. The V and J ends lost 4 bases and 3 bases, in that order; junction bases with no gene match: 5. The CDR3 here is CASSSRTGSYEQYF. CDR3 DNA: TGTGCCAGCAGTTCAAGGACAGGGAGCTACGAGCAGTACTTC.

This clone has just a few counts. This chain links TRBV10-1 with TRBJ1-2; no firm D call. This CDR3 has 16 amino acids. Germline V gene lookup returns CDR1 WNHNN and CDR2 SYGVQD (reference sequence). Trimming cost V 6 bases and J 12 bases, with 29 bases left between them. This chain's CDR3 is CASSRAKEAGNPRHTF. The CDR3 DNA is TGCGCCAGCAGCCGGGCTAAGGAGGCAGGAAACCCCAGGCACACCTTC.

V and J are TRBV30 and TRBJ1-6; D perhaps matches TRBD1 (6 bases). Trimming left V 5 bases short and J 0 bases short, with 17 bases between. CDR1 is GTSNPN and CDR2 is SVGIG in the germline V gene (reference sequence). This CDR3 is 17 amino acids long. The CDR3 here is CAWGPGTLSSYNSPLHF. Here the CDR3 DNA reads TGTGCCTGGGGACCCGGGACACTCAGCTCCTATAATTCACCCCTCCACTTT.

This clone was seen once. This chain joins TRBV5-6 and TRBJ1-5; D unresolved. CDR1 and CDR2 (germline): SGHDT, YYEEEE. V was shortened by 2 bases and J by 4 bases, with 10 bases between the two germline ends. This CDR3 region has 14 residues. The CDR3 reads CASSFRVQNQPQHF. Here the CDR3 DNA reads TGTGCCAGCAGCTTCCGGGTCCAAAATCAGCCCCAGCATTTT.

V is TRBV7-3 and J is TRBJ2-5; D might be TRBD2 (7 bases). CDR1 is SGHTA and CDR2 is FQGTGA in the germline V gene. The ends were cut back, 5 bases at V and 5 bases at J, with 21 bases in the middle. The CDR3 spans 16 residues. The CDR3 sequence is CASSIPGGGNGETQYF. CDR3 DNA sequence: TGTGCCAGCAGCATCCCCGGCGGGGGCAACGGTGAGACCCAGTACTTC.

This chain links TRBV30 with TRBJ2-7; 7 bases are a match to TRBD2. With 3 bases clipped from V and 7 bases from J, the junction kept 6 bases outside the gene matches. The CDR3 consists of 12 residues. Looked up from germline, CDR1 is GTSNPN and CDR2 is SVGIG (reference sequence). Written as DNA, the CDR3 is TGTGCCTGGAGCCGAGGGGAGGGGGAGCAGTACTTC. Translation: CAWSRGEGEQYF.

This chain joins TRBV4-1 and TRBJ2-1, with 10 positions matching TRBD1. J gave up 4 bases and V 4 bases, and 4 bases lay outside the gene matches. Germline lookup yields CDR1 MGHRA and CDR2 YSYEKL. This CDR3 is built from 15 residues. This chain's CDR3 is CASSLGQGGYNEQFF. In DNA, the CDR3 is TGCGCCAGCAGCCTCGGACAGGGGGGTTACAATGAGCAGTTCTTC.

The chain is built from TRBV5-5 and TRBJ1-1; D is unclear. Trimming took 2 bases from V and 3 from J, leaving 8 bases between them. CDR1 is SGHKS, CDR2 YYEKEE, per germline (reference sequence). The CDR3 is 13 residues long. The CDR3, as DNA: TGTGCCAGCAGCTTCGCGTCGGACACTGAAGCTTTCTTT. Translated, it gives CASSFASDTEAFF.

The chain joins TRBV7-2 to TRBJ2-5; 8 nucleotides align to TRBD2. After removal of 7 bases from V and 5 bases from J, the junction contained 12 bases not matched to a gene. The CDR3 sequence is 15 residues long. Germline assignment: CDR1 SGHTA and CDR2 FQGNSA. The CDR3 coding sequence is TGTGCCAGCACCCCTCTGGCGGGGGGTCTGGAGACCCAGTACTTC. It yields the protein CASTPLAGGLETQYF.

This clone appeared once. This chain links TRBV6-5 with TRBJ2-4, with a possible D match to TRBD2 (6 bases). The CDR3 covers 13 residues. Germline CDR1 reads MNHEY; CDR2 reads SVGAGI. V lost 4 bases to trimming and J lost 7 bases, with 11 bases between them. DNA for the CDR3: TGTGCCAGCAGTTCCGGAGGGTTGAACATTCAGTACTTC. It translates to CASSSGGLNIQYF.

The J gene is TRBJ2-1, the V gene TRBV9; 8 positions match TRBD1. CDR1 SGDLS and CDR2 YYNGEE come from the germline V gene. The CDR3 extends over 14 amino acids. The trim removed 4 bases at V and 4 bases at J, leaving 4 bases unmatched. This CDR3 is CASSPQGAYNEQFF. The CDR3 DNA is TGTGCCAGCAGCCCGCAGGGGGCTTACAATGAGCAGTTCTTC.

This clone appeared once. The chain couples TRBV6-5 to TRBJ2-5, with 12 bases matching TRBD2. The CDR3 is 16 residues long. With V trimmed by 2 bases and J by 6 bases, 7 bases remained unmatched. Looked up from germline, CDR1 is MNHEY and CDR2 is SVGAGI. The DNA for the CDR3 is TGTGCCAGCAGTTACGATCTAGCGGGGGGGCAGAAGACCCAGTACTTC. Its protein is CASSYDLAGGQKTQYF.

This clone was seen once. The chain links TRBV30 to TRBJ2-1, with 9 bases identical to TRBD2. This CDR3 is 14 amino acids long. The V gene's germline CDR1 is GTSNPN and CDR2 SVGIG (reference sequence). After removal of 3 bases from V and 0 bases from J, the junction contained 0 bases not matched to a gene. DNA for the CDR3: TGTGCCTGGAGGACTAGCGGCTCCTACAATGAGCAGTTCTTC. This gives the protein CAWRTSGSYNEQFF. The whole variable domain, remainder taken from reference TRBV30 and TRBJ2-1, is SQTIHQWPATLVQPVGSPLSLECTVEGTSNPNLYWYRQAAGRGLQLLFYSVGIGQISSEVPQNLSASRPQDRQFILSSKKLLLSDSGFYLCAWRTSGSYNEQFFGPGTRLTVL.

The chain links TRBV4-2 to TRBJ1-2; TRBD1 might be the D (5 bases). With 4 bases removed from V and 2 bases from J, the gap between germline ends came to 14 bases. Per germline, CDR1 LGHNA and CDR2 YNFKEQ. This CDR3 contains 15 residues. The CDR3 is CASSPPQTANYGYTF. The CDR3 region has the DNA TGTGCCAGCAGCCCCCCTCAGACAGCCAACTATGGCTACACCTTC.

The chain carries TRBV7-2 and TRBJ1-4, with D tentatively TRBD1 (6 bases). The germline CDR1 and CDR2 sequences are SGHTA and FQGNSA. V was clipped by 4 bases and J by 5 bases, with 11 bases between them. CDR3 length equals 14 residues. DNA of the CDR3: TGTGCCAGCAGCTACCGCCAGGGGAATGAAAAACTGTTTTTT. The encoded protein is CASSYRQGNEKLFF.

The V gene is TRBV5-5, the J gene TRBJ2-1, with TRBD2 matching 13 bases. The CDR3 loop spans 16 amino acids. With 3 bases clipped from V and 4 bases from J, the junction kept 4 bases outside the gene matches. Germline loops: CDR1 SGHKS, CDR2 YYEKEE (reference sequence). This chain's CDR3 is CASSYTGLAGYNEQFF. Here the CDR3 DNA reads TGTGCCAGCAGCTACACGGGACTAGCGGGATACAATGAGCAGTTCTTC.

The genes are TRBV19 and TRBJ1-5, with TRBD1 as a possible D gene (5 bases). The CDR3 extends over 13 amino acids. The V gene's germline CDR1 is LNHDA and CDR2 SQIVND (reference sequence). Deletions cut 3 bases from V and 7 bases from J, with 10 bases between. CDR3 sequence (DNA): TGTGCCAGTAGTATTCAGCAGGGCCAGCCCCAGCATTTT. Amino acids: CASSIQQGQPQHF.

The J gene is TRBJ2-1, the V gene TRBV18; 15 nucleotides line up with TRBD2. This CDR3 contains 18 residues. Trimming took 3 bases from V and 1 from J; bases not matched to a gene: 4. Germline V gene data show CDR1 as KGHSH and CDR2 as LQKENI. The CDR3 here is CASSPGLAGGGSYNEQFF. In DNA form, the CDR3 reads TGTGCCAGCTCACCCGGACTAGCGGGGGGGGGTTCCTACAATGAGCAGTTCTTC.

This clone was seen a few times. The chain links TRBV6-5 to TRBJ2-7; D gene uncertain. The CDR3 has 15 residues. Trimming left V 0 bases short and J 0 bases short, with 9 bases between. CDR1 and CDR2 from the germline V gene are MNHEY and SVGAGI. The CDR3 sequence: CASSYSVVSSYEQYF. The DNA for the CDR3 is TGTGCCAGCAGTTACTCGGTAGTTAGCTCCTACGAGCAGTACTTC.